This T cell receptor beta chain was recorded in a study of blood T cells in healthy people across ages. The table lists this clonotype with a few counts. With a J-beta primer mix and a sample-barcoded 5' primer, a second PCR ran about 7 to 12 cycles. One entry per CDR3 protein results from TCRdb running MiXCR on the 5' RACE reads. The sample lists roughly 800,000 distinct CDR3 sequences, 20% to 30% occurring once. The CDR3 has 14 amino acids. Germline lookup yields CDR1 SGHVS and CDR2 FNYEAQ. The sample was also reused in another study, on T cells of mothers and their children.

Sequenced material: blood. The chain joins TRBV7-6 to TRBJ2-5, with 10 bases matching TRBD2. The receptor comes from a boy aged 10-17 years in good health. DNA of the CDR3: TGTGTCCACGACGGGCTAGCGGGAGAAGAGACCCAGTACTTC. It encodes CVHDGLAGEETQYF.